This TCR beta chain derives from a study of cytomegalovirus exposure and HLA in healthy donors. For the study at large: Counted in an early data release were 75 million to 85 million unique TCRs from HLA-typed donors.

Regarding this clone: Its specificity is unknown.

CDR3 length equals 12 residues. V shed 0 bases and J shed 11 bases, with 12 bases lying between them. Germline CDR1 is GTSNPN and CDR2 is SVGIG (reference sequence). 13 Jbeta primers and 60 Vbeta primers were used for the PCR. TCRdb's table, derived via immunoSEQ multiplex PCR, lists solely in-frame clones and lacks some. Its table records approximately 210,000 clones. Whole-study results and caveats: The likely origin of a cluster of highly shared sequence variants was a sequencing artifact. A missense variant in DCLRE1C was later tied to TCR beta V- and J-gene trimming.

Input material: PBMCs. The origin of this receptor is a woman aged 25-40 years in good health and CMV-seropositive. J is TRBJ2-3 and V is TRBV30; D perhaps matches TRBD1 (6 bases). CDR3 region: CAWSVGGQLQYF. The CDR3 DNA sequence: TGTGCCTGGAGTGTAGGAGGACAGCTGCAGTATTTT.